What follows are 9 T cell receptor beta chains derived from one specimen sequenced in a study of regulatory and conventional T cells in RAG deficiency (dated by TCRdb to about 2017). Before genomic DNA extraction, conventional CD4+ T cells were purified from blood as CD25-low CD127-high cells. Library preparation employed the immunoSEQ multiplex PCR assay. The clones in this table, taken by TCRdb from immuneACCESS, are in-frame only. Not every clone is retained; where verified, under half of the shortfall comes from an unresolved V gene, and the cause of the rest is unknown. In all, the sample holds around 29,000 clones, and 96% of those were seen once. The ten largest clones represent roughly 0.35% of the sample. These data also formed part of another study, on regulatory T cells. As the second publication notes: In the multiplex PCR, 52 forward TRBV primers and 13 reverse TRBJ primers were used, and assay-based and computational corrections were applied for amplification bias.

The sequenced sample consisted of CD25- CD4+ T cells sorted from blood. Source of these receptors: a human donor in good health.

The V call is TRBV2, the J call TRBJ1-1, with TRBD1 identical over 8 bases. Germline V lookup: CDR1 SNHLY, CDR2 FYNNEI. The CDR3 contains 16 residues. Trimming at V came to 6 bases and at J to 1 base, leaving 10 bases not matched to a gene. The DNA of the CDR3 is TGTGCCAGCAGGGAACAGACAGGGGTAGCGAACACTGAAGCTTTCTTT. Translated, it gives CASREQTGVANTEAFF.

This clone was counted a single time. The gene calls are TRBV27 and TRBJ1-4; D perhaps matches TRBD1 (5 bases). Germline lookup yields CDR1 MNHEY and CDR2 SMNVEV (reference sequence). The CDR3 has 15 residues. Trimming removed 3 bases from V and 4 bases from J, with 12 bases in between. The chain's CDR3 is CASSLVGQGNEKLFF. The DNA for the CDR3 is TGTGCCAGCAGTTTGGTGGGGCAGGGTAATGAAAAACTGTTTTTT.

The chain has TRBV27 and TRBJ2-4; no clear D. Trimming pared 6 bases from V and 8 bases from J, leaving 26 bases between. The germline gives CDR1 MNHEY, CDR2 SMNVEV (reference sequence). The CDR3 has 17 amino acids. CDR3 protein: CASRKRRVNSFMDIQYF. CDR3 nucleotide sequence: TGTGCCAGCAGAAAACGCCGAGTTAACAGCTTCATGGACATTCAGTACTTC.

This clone was recorded once. V usage is TRBV28 and J usage is TRBJ1-5; 7 bases map to TRBD1. CDR3 size: 15 residues. The V gene end was trimmed by 4 bases and the J gene end by 6 bases; junction bases not matched to a gene: 9. Germline loops: CDR1 MDHEN, CDR2 SYDVKM. This chain's CDR3 is CASSSGGGAGQPQHF. CDR3 nucleotides: TGTGCCAGCAGTTCGGGAGGGGGCGCGGGTCAGCCCCAGCATTTT.

This rearrangement joins TRBV7-2 to TRBJ2-1; 7 nucleotides agree with TRBD2. Per germline, CDR1 SGHTA and CDR2 FQGNSA. V was pared by 1 base and J by 5 bases, with 8 bases of the junction left unmatched. The CDR3 contains 16 residues. The CDR3: CASSLVGRVGDNEQFF. The CDR3 DNA sequence: TGTGCCAGCAGCTTAGTGGGGAGGGTGGGAGACAATGAGCAGTTCTTC.

This clone appeared a single time. This rearrangement joins TRBV18 to TRBJ1-4; D gene ambiguous. Per the germline V gene, CDR1 is KGHSH and CDR2 is LQKENI. This CDR3 is built from 13 residues. V lost 5 bases and J lost 5, with 9 bases in between. DNA of the CDR3: TGTGCCAGCTCAACTGTCCTGAATGAAAAACTGTTTTTT. Translated: CASSTVLNEKLFF.

V and J are TRBV18 and TRBJ1-4; D remains ambiguous. CDR1 and CDR2 from the germline V gene are KGHSH and LQKENI. The CDR3 is 13 amino acids. The V and J ends lost 0 bases and 8 bases respectively, with 7 bases between them. The CDR3 DNA reads as TGTGCCAGCTCACCACCGGGCACAGAAAAACTGTTTTTT. It specifies CASSPPGTEKLFF.

This chain joins TRBV5-1 and TRBJ1-5, with a tentative D call TRBD1 (6 bases). The CDR3 runs to 15 residues. Germline V lookup: CDR1 SGHRS, CDR2 YFSETQ. The V end was cut by 0 bases, the J end by 5 bases, with 12 bases between. CDR3: CASSLAGQFDQPQHF. The CDR3 nucleotides read TGCGCCAGCAGCTTGGCAGGACAGTTCGATCAGCCCCAGCATTTT. The variable domain in full, completed from reference TRBV5-1 and TRBJ1-5, reads KAGVTQTPRYLIKTRGQQVTLSCSPISGHRSVSWYQQTPGQGLQFLFEYFSETQRNKGNFPGRFSGRQFSNSRSEMNVSTLELGDSALYLCASSLAGQFDQPQHFGDGTRLSIL.

The V call is TRBV25-1, the J call TRBJ2-2; 8 bases fit TRBD2. The V segment lost 6 bases and the J segment 7 bases; nucleotides outside the gene matches: 10. Germline CDR1 is MGHDK and CDR2 is SYGVNS. This CDR3 comprises 15 residues. In DNA form, the CDR3 reads TGTGCCAGCAGCGACTCTTTCCGGGGGGGCGGGGAGCTGTTTTTT. Translation: CASSDSFRGGGELFF.